These 9 T cell receptor beta chains share one sample of origin, sequenced in a study of shared clonotypes between healthy human individuals. Sequencing was performed with immunoSEQ multiplex PCR; in TCRdb, only in-frame clones are kept and a portion is missing. The table has some 2,000,000 clones, approximately 96% seen once. The sample comprised naive CD4+ T cells sorted from blood. Subset here: CD45RA+ positively selected. These receptors were obtained from a man aged 18 to 30 in good health.

The chain joins TRBV19 to TRBJ1-2; 12 bases match TRBD1. Germline values: CDR1 LNHDA, CDR2 SQIVND (reference sequence). There are 16 residues in the CDR3. V shed 5 bases, J shed 2 bases, and the junction held 6 bases outside the gene matches. The CDR3 reads CASSVIGTGGNYGYTF. The CDR3 bases are TGTGCCAGTAGTGTTATCGGGACAGGGGGCAACTATGGCTACACCTTC.

The V gene is TRBV7-9, the J gene TRBJ1-4, with D possibly TRBD1 on 6 matching bases. Germline V gene sequence: CDR1 SEHNR, CDR2 FQNEAQ (reference sequence). This CDR3 contains 15 residues. V was trimmed by 5 bases and J by 8 bases, leaving 18 bases between them. The CDR3 region has the DNA TGTGCCAGCAGCCGGACAGCCCTCGGAGACGAAAAACTGTTTTTT. Encoded protein: CASSRTALGDEKLFF. The full variable domain, completed using reference TRBV7-9 and TRBJ1-4, is DTGVSQNPRHKITKRGQNVTFRCDPISEHNRLYWYRQTLGQGPEFLTYFQNEAQLEKSRLLSDRFSAERPKGSFSTLEIQRTEQGDSAMYLCASSRTALGDEKLFFGSGTQLSVL.

This sequence joins TRBV12-5 and TRBJ2-5, with TRBD2 identical over 8 bases. Germline loops: CDR1 LGHNT, CDR2 FRNRAP. CDR3 length: 14 residues. V lost 3 bases and J lost 4; bases outside the gene matches: 4. CDR3 loop: CASGFFSGTETQYF. The CDR3 bases are TGTGCTAGTGGTTTTTTTAGCGGGACAGAGACCCAGTACTTC. Full variable domain (remainder filled in from reference TRBV12-5 and TRBJ2-5): DARVTQTPRHKVTEMGQEVTMRCQPILGHNTVFWYRQTMMQGLELLAYFRNRAPLDDSGMPKDRFSAEMPDATLATLKIQPSEPRDSAVYFCASGFFSGTETQYFGPGTRLLVL.

This clone appeared a single time. The chain recombines TRBV6-5 with TRBJ1-1; 7 nucleotides line up with TRBD1. CDR1 is MNHEY, CDR2 SVGAGI, per germline. With V trimmed by 6 bases and J by 4 bases, 8 bases remained unmatched. The CDR3 consists of 14 residues. This CDR3 is CASSSRDRSTEAFF. DNA for the CDR3: TGTGCCAGCAGCAGCCGGGACAGAAGCACTGAAGCTTTCTTT.

The genes are TRBV6-5 and TRBJ2-7; D is unresolved. Looked up from germline, CDR1 is MNHEY and CDR2 is SVGAGI. Deletions cut 5 bases from V and 0 bases from J, with 8 bases between. The CDR3 is made up of 13 amino acids. The chain's CDR3 is CASSEPSSYEQYF. The CDR3 DNA sequence: TGTGCCAGCAGTGAACCAAGCTCCTACGAGCAGTACTTC.

J is TRBJ1-2 and V is TRBV6-1, with D unclear. Germline CDR1 reads MNHNS; CDR2 reads SASEGT. CDR3 length: 14 amino acids. Trimming took 2 bases from V and 4 from J, leaving 11 bases between them. The chain's CDR3 is CASSEPRLTYGYTF. In nucleotides, the CDR3 is TGTGCCAGCAGTGAACCCAGACTCACCTATGGCTACACCTTC.

The V call is TRBV7-2, the J call TRBJ1-4; D unresolved. The germline gives CDR1 SGHTA, CDR2 FQGNSA. V was trimmed by 2 bases and J by 10 bases, leaving 23 bases between them. This CDR3 comprises 17 residues. The CDR3: CASSLRPRWTPEGKLFF. DNA for the CDR3: TGTGCCAGCAGCTTAAGGCCCAGGTGGACCCCGGAGGGAAAACTGTTTTTT.

The chain recombines TRBV30 with TRBJ1-1, with no clear D. Deletions cut 3 bases from V and 1 base from J, with 9 bases between. The CDR3 is made up of 13 amino acids. The germline V gene has CDR1 GTSNPN and CDR2 SVGIG (reference sequence). The CDR3 DNA reads as TGTGCCTGGAGGAAGGGCCCGAACACTGAAGCTTTCTTT. Translation: CAWRKGPNTEAFF.

V gene TRBV7-2 combines with J gene TRBJ2-5; 13 bases match TRBD2. This CDR3 region has 18 residues. Germline CDR1 is SGHTA and CDR2 is FQGNSA. Trimming at V came to 1 base and at J to 5 bases, leaving 10 bases not matched to a gene. The CDR3 nucleotides are TGTGCCAGCAGCTTAGGAGGACTAGCGGGAGCGCGGGGGGAGACCCAGTACTTC. Protein sequence: CASSLGGLAGARGETQYF.